What follows are 3 T cell receptor beta chains derived from one specimen sequenced in a study of response to subunit inactivated influenza vaccine. TCRdb re-analysed the RT-PCR reads in MiXCR, keeping a single row per CDR3 protein. The sample has around 300,000 distinct CDR3 sequences; around 22% are singletons. This material consisted of PBMCs from blood, taken approximately 20 months after vaccination. Source of these receptors: a man aged 45 to 75 who received an inactivated influenza vaccine.

This chain joins TRBV6-1 and TRBJ2-3; the match to TRBD2 covers 12 bases. The germline V gene has CDR1 MNHNS and CDR2 SASEGT. The CDR3 sequence is 17 residues long. V was pared by 6 bases and J by 6 bases, with 13 bases of the junction left unmatched. This CDR3 reads CASRPRTSGDLPDTQYF. CDR3 in DNA: TGTGCCAGCAGGCCGCGGACTAGCGGGGACCTGCCGGATACGCAGTATTTT.

The V call is TRBV2, the J call TRBJ1-1; D remains unclear. The ends were cut back, 4 bases at V and 3 bases at J, with 6 bases in the middle. CDR3 length: 12 amino acids. In germline, CDR1 is SNHLY, CDR2 FYNNEI. The CDR3 DNA follows: TGTGCCAGCAGTGTGCAACACACTGAAGCTTTCTTT. The encoded protein is CASSVQHTEAFF. Full variable domain (outside the CDR3, taken from reference TRBV2 and TRBJ1-1): EPEVTQTPSHQVTQMGQEVILRCVPISNHLYFYWYRQILGQKVEFLVSFYNNEISEKSEIFDDQFSVERPDGSNFTLKIRSTKLEDSAMYFCASSVQHTEAFFGQGTRLTVV.

The V call is TRBV5-1, the J call TRBJ1-1; TRBD1 agrees at 9 bases. Germline V gene lookup returns CDR1 SGHRS and CDR2 YFSETQ. After removal of 4 bases from V and 6 bases from J, the junction contained 10 bases not matched to a gene. This CDR3 spans 15 amino acids. In DNA form, the CDR3 reads TGCGCCAGCAGCACCAGGACAGGGGAGTCCTCTGAAGCTTTCTTT. Amino acids: CASSTRTGESSEAFF.